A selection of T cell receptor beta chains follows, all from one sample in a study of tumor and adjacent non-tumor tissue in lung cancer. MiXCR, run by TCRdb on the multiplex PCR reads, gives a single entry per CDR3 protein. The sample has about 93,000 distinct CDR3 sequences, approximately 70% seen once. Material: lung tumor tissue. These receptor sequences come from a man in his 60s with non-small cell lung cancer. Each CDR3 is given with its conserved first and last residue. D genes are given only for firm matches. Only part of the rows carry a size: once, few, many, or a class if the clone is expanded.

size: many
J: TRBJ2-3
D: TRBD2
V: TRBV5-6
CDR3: CASSPGRNTDTQYF
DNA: TGTGCCAGCAGCCCCGGGAGGAACACAGATACGCAGTATTTT

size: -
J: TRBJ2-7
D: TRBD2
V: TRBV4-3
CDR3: CASSQDYRRERGYEQYF
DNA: TGCGCCAGCAGCCAGGATTATCGGCGGGAGAGAGGCTACGAGCAGTACTTC

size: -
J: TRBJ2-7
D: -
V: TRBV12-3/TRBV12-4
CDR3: CASRLYRAGEQYF
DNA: TGTGCCAGCAGGTTATACAGGGCGGGCGAGCAGTACTTC

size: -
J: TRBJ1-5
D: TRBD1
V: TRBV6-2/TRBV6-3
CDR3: CASSSLGQGALSHF
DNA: TGTGCCAGCAGTTCACTGGGACAGGGGGCCCTTTCGCACTTT

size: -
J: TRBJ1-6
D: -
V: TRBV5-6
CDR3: CDSSSREGGNSSLHF
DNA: TGTGACAGCAGCTCACGCGAGGGCGGGAATTCATCCCTCCACTTT

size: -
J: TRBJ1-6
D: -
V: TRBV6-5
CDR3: CASKGPGGNSPLHF
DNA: TGTGCCAGCAAAGGGCCGGGGGGGAATTCACCCCTCCACTTT

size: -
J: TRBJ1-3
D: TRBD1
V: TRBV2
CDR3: CASRQGCYGNIIYF
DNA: TGTGCCAGCCGACAGGGGTGTTATGGAAACATCATATATTTT

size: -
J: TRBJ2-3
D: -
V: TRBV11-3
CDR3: CASSLGVTGPIDMQYF
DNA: TGCGCCAGCAGCTTAGGGGTCACGGGCCCCATAGATATGCAGTATTTT

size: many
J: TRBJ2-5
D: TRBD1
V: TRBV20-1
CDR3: CSAGTALTETQYF
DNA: TGCAGTGCCGGGACAGCTCTCACAGAGACCCAGTACTTC

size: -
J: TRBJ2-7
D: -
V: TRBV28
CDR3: CARSPRGSASYEQYF
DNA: TGTGCCAGAAGTCCCCGCGGTAGCGCGAGCTATGAGCAGTACTTC

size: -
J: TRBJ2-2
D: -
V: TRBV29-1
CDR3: CSVETSLLTGELVF
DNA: TGCAGCGTTGAGACAAGCCTACTAACCGGGGAGCTGGTTTTT

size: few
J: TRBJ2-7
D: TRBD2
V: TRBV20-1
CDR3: CSGAPVAGGVYGQYF
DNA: TGCAGTGGCGCCCCAGTTGCGGGAGGAGTCTACGGGCAGTACTTC

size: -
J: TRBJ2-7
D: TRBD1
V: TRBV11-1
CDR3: CASSITERGPYEQYF
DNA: TGTGCCAGCAGTATAACGGAGAGGGGGCCCTACGAGCAGTATTTC

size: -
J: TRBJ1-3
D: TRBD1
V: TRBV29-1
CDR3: CRIRAGQQSGNTIYF
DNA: TGCAGAATTCGAGCGGGACAGCAGTCTGGAAACACCATATATTTT

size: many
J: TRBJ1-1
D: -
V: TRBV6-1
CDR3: CASSEQLGAMNTEAFF
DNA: TGTGCCAGCAGTGAGCAGTTAGGGGCCATGAACACTGAAGCTTTCTTT

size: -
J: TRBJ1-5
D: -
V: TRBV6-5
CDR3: CASSARENKPQHF
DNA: TGTGCCAGCAGTGCCAGGGAAAATAAACCCCAGCATTTT

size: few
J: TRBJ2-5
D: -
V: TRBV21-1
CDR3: CASSTTGGDRETQYF
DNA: TGTGCCAGCAGTACGACAGGGGGCGATAGGGAGACCCAGTACTTC

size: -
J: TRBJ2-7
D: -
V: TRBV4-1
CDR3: CASSQGRLSFGQYF
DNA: TGCGCCAGCAGCCAAGGACGTCTCTCCTTCGGGCAGTACTTC

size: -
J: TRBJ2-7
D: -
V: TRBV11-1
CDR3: CASSPTGNTREQYF
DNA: TGTGCCAGCAGCCCAACAGGGAATACTAGAGAGCAGTACTTC

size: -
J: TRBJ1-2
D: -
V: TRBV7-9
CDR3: CASIPAYGYTF
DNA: TGTGCCAGCATCCCAGCCTATGGCTACACCTTC

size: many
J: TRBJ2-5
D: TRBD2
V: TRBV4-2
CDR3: CASSRQTSGGASETQYF
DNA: TGTGCCAGCAGCCGCCAAACTAGCGGGGGGGCGAGCGAGACCCAGTACTTC

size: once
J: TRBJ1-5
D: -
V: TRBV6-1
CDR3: CDSRNPRDQPQHF
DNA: TGTGACAGCAGGAACCCTCGGGATCAACCCCAGCATTTT

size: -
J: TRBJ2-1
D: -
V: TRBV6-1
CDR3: CVSSVDHPSSYNEQFF
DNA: TGTGTCAGTAGTGTAGACCATCCTAGCTCCTACAATGAGCAGTTCTTC

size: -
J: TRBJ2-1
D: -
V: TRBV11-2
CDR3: CASSPHPGIRDEQFF
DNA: TGTGCCAGCAGCCCGCACCCGGGGATTAGGGATGAACAGTTCTTC

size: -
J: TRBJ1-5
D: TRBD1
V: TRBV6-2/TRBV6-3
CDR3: CASNDRAYSNQPQHF
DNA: TGTGCCAGCAATGACAGGGCCTATAGCAATCAGCCCCAGCATTTT

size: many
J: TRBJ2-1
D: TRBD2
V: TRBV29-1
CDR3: CSVTPIAGARVNEQFF
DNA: TGCAGCGTTACTCCAATAGCGGGGGCCAGGGTCAATGAGCAGTTCTTC

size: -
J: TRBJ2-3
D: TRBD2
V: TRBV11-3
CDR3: CVSRIAGGTTDTQYF
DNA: TGTGTCAGTCGGATAGCGGGAGGTACCACAGATACGCAATATTTT

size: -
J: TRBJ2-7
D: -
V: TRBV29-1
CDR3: CSTATEPYEEYF
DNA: TGCAGCACTGCTACAGAGCCCTACGAGGAGTACTTC

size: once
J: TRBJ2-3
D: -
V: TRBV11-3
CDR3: CASSPIGEGNSDMQYF
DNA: TGTGCCAGCAGCCCCATAGGTGAAGGGAACTCGGATATGCAGTATTTT

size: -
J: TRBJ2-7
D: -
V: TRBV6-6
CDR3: CTSSYEIGEQYF
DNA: TGTACCAGCAGTTACGAGATTGGCGAGCAGTACTTC

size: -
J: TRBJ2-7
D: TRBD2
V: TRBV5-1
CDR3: CASRAGLVAYEQYF
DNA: TGCGCCAGCAGAGCAGGACTAGTGGCCTACGAGCAGTACTTC

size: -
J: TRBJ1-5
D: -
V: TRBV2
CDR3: CTSSLWSGNQPQHF
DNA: TGTACCAGCAGCCTGTGGTCAGGGAATCAGCCCCAGCATTTT

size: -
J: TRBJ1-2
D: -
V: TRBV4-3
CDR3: CASSQVLAEEGYTF
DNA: TGCGCCAGCAGCCAAGTTTTGGCAGAGGAAGGCTACACCTTC

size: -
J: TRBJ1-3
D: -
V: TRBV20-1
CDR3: CSARGGAAPDQDSGNTIYF
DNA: TGCAGTGCTAGGGGCGGAGCGGCTCCCGACCAAGACTCTGGAAACACCATATATTTT

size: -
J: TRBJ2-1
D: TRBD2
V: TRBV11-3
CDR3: CASSLLAASYNKQFF
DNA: TGTGCCAGCAGCTTGCTAGCGGCCTCCTACAATAAGCAGTTCTTC

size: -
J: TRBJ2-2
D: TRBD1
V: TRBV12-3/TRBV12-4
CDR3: CASGTGQGGAGELLF
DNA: TGTGCCAGCGGGACGGGACAGGGAGGGGCCGGGGAGCTGTTATTT

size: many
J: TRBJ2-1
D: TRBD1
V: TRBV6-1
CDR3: CASSEGTGTVYNEQFF
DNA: TGTGCCAGCAGTGAGGGCACCGGGACAGTCTACAATGAGCAGTTCTTC

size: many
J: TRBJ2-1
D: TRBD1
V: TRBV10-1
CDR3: CASSKGAGAPYNEQFF
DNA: TGCGCCAGCAGTAAGGGGGCAGGGGCCCCCTACAATGAGCAGTTCTTC

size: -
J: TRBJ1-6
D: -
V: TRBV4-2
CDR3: CASSPPVTKVVSPLHF
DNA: TGTGCCAGCAGCCCTCCTGTGACCAAAGTAGTCTCGCCCCTCCACTTT

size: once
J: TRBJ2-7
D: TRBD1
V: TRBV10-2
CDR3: CVSSDWGTGGGYEKYF
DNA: TGCGTCAGCAGTGATTGGGGGACAGGGGGAGGCTACGAGAAGTACTTC

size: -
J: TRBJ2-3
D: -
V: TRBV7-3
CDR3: CASSPNRGASDTQYF
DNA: TGTGCCAGCAGCCCGAATAGGGGAGCCTCAGATACGCAGTATTTT

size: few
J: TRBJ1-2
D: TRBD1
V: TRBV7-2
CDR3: CASSRRDRRLDYGYTF
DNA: TGTGCCAGCAGCCGCCGGGACAGACGCTTAGACTATGGCTACACCTTC

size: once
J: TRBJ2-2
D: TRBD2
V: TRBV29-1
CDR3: CSVVLDAGASRELFF
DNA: TGCAGCGTCGTCCTGGACGCGGGAGCTAGTCGGGAGCTGTTTTTT

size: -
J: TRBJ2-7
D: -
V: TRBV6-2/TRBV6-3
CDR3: CTRRYREGYEQYF
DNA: TGTACCAGAAGGTACAGGGAAGGCTACGAGCAGTACTTC

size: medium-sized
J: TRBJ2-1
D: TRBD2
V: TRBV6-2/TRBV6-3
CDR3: CASSSLGRLAGTYNEQFF
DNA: TGTGCCAGCAGTTCTCTGGGGCGCTTAGCGGGGACCTACAATGAGCAGTTCTTC

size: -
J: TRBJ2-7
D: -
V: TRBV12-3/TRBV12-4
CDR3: CASSYAPDRGLEQYF
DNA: TGTGCCAGCAGTTATGCTCCCGACAGAGGACTCGAGCAGTACTTC

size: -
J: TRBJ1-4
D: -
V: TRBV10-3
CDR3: CAISEEGEKLFF
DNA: TGTGCCATCAGTGAGGAGGGCGAGAAACTGTTTTTT

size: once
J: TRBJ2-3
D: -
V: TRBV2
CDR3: CASGELASGADTQYF
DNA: TGTGCCAGCGGTGAACTAGCGTCAGGGGCAGATACGCAGTATTTT

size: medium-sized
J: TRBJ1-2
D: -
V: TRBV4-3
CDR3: CASSQDLTGGYGYTF
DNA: TGCGCCAGCAGCCAAGATCTCACAGGAGGATATGGCTACACCTTC

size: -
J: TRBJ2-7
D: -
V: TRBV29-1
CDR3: CNVAHAGGEQYF
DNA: TGCAACGTAGCTCACGCTGGGGGTGAGCAGTACTTC